This T cell receptor (beta chain) appears in the sequencing data of a study of cytomegalovirus exposure and HLA in healthy donors. The PCR contained 60 Vbeta and 13 Jbeta primers. Sequenced by immunoSEQ multiplex PCR; TCRdb stores in-frame clones only, minus some. The table has more than 150,000 clones, roughly 85% seen once. Only one count was recorded for this clone. The receptor comes from a man aged 18 to 35 in good health and CMV-seropositive. Sequencing was performed on PBMCs.

DNA for the CDR3: TGCGCCAGCAGCTTGAGGGGGGGGCCCACAGATACGCAGTATTTT. Translating gives CASSLRGGPTDTQYF. V is TRBV5-1 and J is TRBJ2-3; possibly TRBD2 for D (7 bases). There are 15 residues in the CDR3. Germline-derived CDR1 and CDR2 are SGHRS and YFSETQ. V was shortened by 1 base and J by 2 bases, with 11 bases between the two germline ends.